The rows below give T cell receptor beta chains drawn from one sample of a study of shared T cell receptors in the human thymus. Libraries were prepared by immunoSEQ multiplex PCR; TCRdb keeps only in-frame clonotypes and omits some of them. The table includes just under 550,000 clones, around 78% detected once. The same sample was also studied in work on human thymus T cells.

What was sequenced was thymocytes. Receptors originate from a boy under three years old with a congenital heart defect. Each CDR3 is given without its conserved first and last residue. For some rows the clone size is stated as once, few or many, or as a class when expanded; others skip it.

TRBV4-2,-,TRBJ1-4,ASSQAAQATNEKLF
TRBV28,-,TRBJ2-4,ASSSWTSGRSAKNIQY
TRBV27,-,TRBJ1-1,ASSPGRGCTEAF
TRBV29-1,-,TRBJ2-1,SVGPGTGAHNEQF
TRBV15,once,TRBJ1-1,ATSGRQGENTEAF
TRBV4-2,-,TRBJ1-2,ASSQDLQGAGYGYT
TRBV28,-,TRBJ2-6,ASSPPRPRQGVSGANVLT
TRBV7-2,-,TRBJ1-4,ASSLAKIRDRGRGGEKLF
TRBV19,-,TRBJ2-1,ASRWGDEQF
TRBV29-1,-,TRBJ2-7,SVMTSYEQY
TRBV10-2,-,TRBJ1-1,ASSDFPQGAALMNTEAF
TRBV11-2,-,TRBJ2-1,ASTPSREGYNEQF
TRBV7-6,-,TRBJ2-7,ASSLADTGTGLREQY
TRBV29-1,-,TRBJ2-1,SVSSGRGYNEQF
TRBV4-3,-,TRBJ2-1,ASSQDRTSGSYNEQF
TRBV29-1,-,TRBJ2-2,SVTNRGRTGELF
TRBV10-2,few,TRBJ2-2,ASSDPTDGRDTGELF
TRBV15,once,TRBJ2-7,ATSRGGTDEQY
TRBV27,few,TRBJ2-3,ASRPGTGITDTQY
TRBV6-4,-,TRBJ2-5,ASSSTSFETQY
TRBV11-3,-,TRBJ2-5,ASSLGGRETQY
TRBV6-4,-,TRBJ2-1,ASSPRGQSSYNEQF
TRBV29-1,-,TRBJ2-1,SVEGVEQF
TRBV14,-,TRBJ1-1,ASSQTGANTEAF
TRBV18,few,TRBJ2-7,ASSPAGAYEQY
TRBV12-5,-,TRBJ1-1,ASGWGRGTEAF
TRBV18,-,TRBJ1-1,ATKGQRTSGTEAF
TRBV6-1,-,TRBJ2-1,ASSGRLAGVSNEQF
TRBV7-9,-,TRBJ2-2,ASSWGAGELF
TRBV5-1,-,TRBJ1-3,ASSSRSGNTIY
TRBV28,-,TRBJ1-2,ASTLRGTESHGYT
TRBV29-1,-,TRBJ1-1,SGSVGYTEAF
TRBV14,-,TRBJ2-1,ASSQESGGGPRGQF
TRBV7-8,-,TRBJ2-7,ASSLKGGRATYEQY
TRBV11-2,-,TRBJ2-7,ASSPSTGTVDEQY
TRBV14,few,TRBJ2-1,ASSQGPGRGVGEQF
TRBV5-1,-,TRBJ2-7,ASSTGGGRWTGFYEQY
TRBV4-2,-,TRBJ2-3,ASSPSKRERNTDTQY
TRBV6-7,-,TRBJ2-7,ASSYQQGNGLAGGREQY
TRBV4-3,-,TRBJ1-5,ASSQDWPSNQPQH
TRBV28,once,TRBJ1-4,ASSPQDSNEKLF
TRBV30,-,TRBJ2-3,AWWCRDYPDTQY
TRBV15,-,TRBJ2-5,ATSREQGASETQY
TRBV5-1,few,TRBJ2-7,ASSLSGTTGYEQY
TRBV19,few,TRBJ2-7,ASSPTSETEQY
TRBV7-9,-,TRBJ2-1,ASSLAGEGANEQF
TRBV27,-,TRBJ2-5,ASSLRLAGEETQY
TRBV18,-,TRBJ2-1,ASSQSTSVYNEQF
TRBV11-3,few,TRBJ2-2,ASSSRHGELF
TRBV27,-,TRBJ1-5,ASSSRDTSNSNQPQH